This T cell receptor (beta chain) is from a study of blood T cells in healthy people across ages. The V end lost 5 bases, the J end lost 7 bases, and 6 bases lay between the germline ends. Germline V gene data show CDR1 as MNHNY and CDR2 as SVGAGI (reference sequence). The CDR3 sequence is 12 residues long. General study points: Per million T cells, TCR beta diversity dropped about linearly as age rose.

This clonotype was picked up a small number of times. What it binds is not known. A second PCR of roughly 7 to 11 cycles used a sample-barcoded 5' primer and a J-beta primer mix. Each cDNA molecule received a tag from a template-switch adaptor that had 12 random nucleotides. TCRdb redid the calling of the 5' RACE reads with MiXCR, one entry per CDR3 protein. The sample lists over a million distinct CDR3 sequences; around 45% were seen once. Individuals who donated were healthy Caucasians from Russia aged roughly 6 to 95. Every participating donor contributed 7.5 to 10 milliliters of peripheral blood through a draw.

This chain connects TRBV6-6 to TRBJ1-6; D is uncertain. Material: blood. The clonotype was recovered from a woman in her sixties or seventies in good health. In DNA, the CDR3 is TGTGCCAGCAGTCGGCCGAATTCACCCCTCCACTTT. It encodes CASSRPNSPLHF.